This TCR beta chain was captured in a study of blood T cell repertoires in COVID-19. Study overall: Researchers got acute and convalescent COVID-19 samples from the United States, Italy and Spain. PBMCs, B-cell-depleted T cells, or T cells were the source of the cDNA or gDNA that made up the material.

Authors' data handling: Estimates of nucleated cell counts were drawn from the amplification of reference gene primers. Generated by immunoSEQ multiplex PCR, the TCRdb table keeps only in-frame clones and is missing some. V and J calls and clone size follow that table, whereas D and trimming were derived from the DNA. The sample contains 160,000 or so clones, around 83% of which appear only once. This clonotype was obtained from a man aged 35 to 55 with acute or convalescent COVID-19. Sequenced: peripheral blood.

DNA for the CDR3: TGTGCCAGCAGCGGGAGGACAGGGGGCCCCCCGGAGACCCAGTACTTC. This sequence encodes CASSGRTGGPPETQYF. The rearrangement uses TRBV13 and TRBJ2-5, with 11 positions matching TRBD1. Germline-derived CDR1 and CDR2 are PRHDT and FYEKMQ (reference sequence). V lost 5 bases to trimming and J lost 5 bases; unmatched junction nucleotides: 10. The CDR3 is 16 residues long.